The clone carrying this T cell receptor (beta chain) came up many times. Germline lookup yields CDR1 MNHEY and CDR2 SMNVEV (reference sequence). The CDR3 runs 15 residues. Trimming left V 10 bases short and J 5 bases short, with 23 bases between. The sample originates from a study of T cells in Graves' hyperthyroidism and ophthalmopathy. RNA transcripts served as the template for amplifying TCR beta CDR3 regions. First-round RT-PCR with HTBI primers amplified the TCR CDR3 region. TCRdb redid the calling of the multiplex PCR reads with MiXCR, one entry per CDR3 protein. The table lists roughly 200,000 distinct CDR3 sequences, roughly a sixth of them singletons, with more than 50% in the top ten.

This receptor was identified in a woman aged 45-59 years with Graves' hyperthyroidism. This sequence joins TRBV27 and TRBJ1-2; unclear D gene. Sequenced input: blood. The CDR3 is CATRLSATSTYGYTF. In DNA, the CDR3 is TGTGCCACACGGCTTTCGGCGACATCTACTTATGGCTACACCTTC.